The clone carrying this T cell receptor beta chain showed up just a few times. Its antigen is unknown. The data stem from a study of beta chain features in type 1 diabetes. Study background: Age, gender, cell numbers and subset yield matched between patients and controls.

The study reverse transcribed the entire isolated RNA, so it sequenced expressed TCRB transcripts. Sequenced by immunoSEQ multiplex PCR; TCRdb stores in-frame clones only, minus some. There are about 240,000 clones in the sample; approximately 15% occur only once, and approximately 0.021% lies in the top ten. V gave up 11 bases and J gave up 2 bases; unmatched junction bases: 8. Germline V gene data show CDR1 as SGHVS and CDR2 as FQNEAQ. The CDR3 runs 14 residues. The study, taken as a whole, reports: Researchers report that Type 1 diabetes patients had moderately but significantly shorter TCRB CDR3s across all four CD4+ subsets.

Cells sorted by CD45RO/CCR7/CD25/CD127/CD95/CD27 comprised CD4+ naive, central memory, regulatory and stem cell-like memory cells. This receptor was identified in a man aged 25-45 years with type 1 diabetes. The source material was naive CD4+ T cells from blood. The V call is TRBV7-8, the J call TRBJ2-3; 9 bases are a match to TRBD2. CDR3 amino acids: CASAGGRATDTQYF. The CDR3 DNA reads TGTGCCTCTGCCGGCGGGAGGGCCACAGATACGCAGTATTTT.